Listed here are 27 T cell receptor beta chains from one sample, sequenced in a study of T cell repertoires in cytomegalovirus infection (dated by TCRdb to about 2019). Reads for this sample came from an Illumina HiSeq 1500. TCRdb trimmed public reads at Q25 via fastp, called clones via MiXCR and kept in-frame beta chains. Here each entry gathers all rows of one CDR3 protein and keeps the most common genes and DNA. The sample yields approximately 550,000 distinct CDR3 sequences; 16% were counted once. Of the sample, around 25% is held by the ten largest clones. Sequencing was performed on CD8+ T cells from PBMCs. The origin of the receptors is a human donor in good health (CMV status not recorded). Some clones in this sample may be carry-over from other donors' samples.

In its sample, this clonotype was seen many times. In DNA, the CDR3 is TGTGCCAGCAGCCCCCGAGGAGGGGCCACCGGGGAGCTGTTTTTT. As protein: CASSPRGGATGELFF. The rearrangement joins TRBV13 to TRBJ2-2; D is possibly TRBD2 (6 bases). The CDR3 has 15 amino acids. From germline, CDR1 is PRHDT and CDR2 FYEKMQ (reference sequence). V was cut by 5 bases and J by 4 bases, with 14 bases left in between.

This clonotype was counted at least ten times. V and J are TRBV6-5 and TRBJ1-1; maybe TRBD1 (6 bases). This CDR3 comprises 13 residues. Germline-derived CDR1 and CDR2 are MNHEY and SVGAGI. V lost 5 bases, J lost 5 bases, and 12 bases lay in between. The CDR3 sequence: CASSDKGGTEAFF. CDR3 nucleotides: TGTGCCAGCAGTGACAAAGGGGGAACTGAAGCTTTCTTT.

The chain has TRBV27 and TRBJ1-5, with D tentatively TRBD1 (5 bases). Trimming pared 5 bases from V and 5 bases from J, leaving 16 bases between. CDR3 length: 15 residues. Germline V gene sequence: CDR1 MNHEY, CDR2 SMNVEV (reference sequence). As DNA, the CDR3 is TGTGCCAGCAGTACACTGGCGGGGCTCGATCAGCCCCAGCATTTT. This translates into CASSTLAGLDQPQHF.

As concerns this clonotype: A much larger clone differs by one base, so this may be a read error. The chain links TRBV12-3 or TRBV12-4 to TRBJ1-4, with D unclear. The CDR3 is 14 residues long. The V and J ends lost 2 bases and 7 bases respectively, with 11 bases between them. The CDR3 reads CASSLQDDGEKLFF. CDR3 sequence (DNA): TGTGCCAGCAGTTTACAGGACGACGGTGAAAAACTGTTTTTT.

This clonotype turned up a few times. The genes are TRBV24-1 and TRBJ2-3, with D perhaps TRBD2 (6 bases). V shed 5 bases and J shed 0 bases, with 14 bases lying between them. The CDR3 is 16 amino acids. Germline CDR1 and CDR2: KGHDR and SFDVKD. CDR3 in amino acids: CATSAGDGGSTDTQYF. The DNA of the CDR3 is TGTGCCACCAGTGCGGGGGACGGCGGGAGCACAGATACGCAGTATTTT.

V usage is TRBV29-1 and J usage is TRBJ1-3; D unclear. The germline CDR1 and CDR2 sequences are SQVTM and ANQGSEA. There are 13 residues in the CDR3. The V gene lost 4 bases and the J gene lost 0 bases, with 7 bases spanning the gap. DNA of the CDR3: TGCAGCGTTGCGGGCTCCTCTGGAAACACCATATATTTT. Translation: CSVAGSSGNTIYF.

The chain couples TRBV28 to TRBJ2-7; TRBD1 might be the D (6 bases). V dropped 6 bases and J dropped 3 bases, with 24 bases sitting between them. The CDR3 runs to 17 residues. Germline V gene sequence: CDR1 MDHEN, CDR2 SYDVKM. CDR3 residues: CASRIEPRGPSDYEQYF. CDR3 in DNA: TGTGCCAGCAGGATCGAGCCCAGGGGTCCCTCCGACTACGAGCAGTACTTC.

Many counts were recorded for this clonotype. The V gene is TRBV15, the J gene TRBJ2-7; D gene unclear. V was trimmed by 5 bases and J by 6 bases, leaving 14 bases between them. The CDR3 has 13 amino acids. Germline CDR1 and CDR2: LNHNV and YYDKDF (reference sequence). The CDR3 spells CATSYSLTGEQYF. DNA for the CDR3: TGTGCCACCAGCTACTCCTTAACGGGCGAGCAGTACTTC.

Comment on this clonotype: This clone may be a read error of a much larger clone one base away. The V call is TRBV7-6, the J call TRBJ2-1; D is tentatively TRBD1 or TRBD2 (5 bases each). The V and J ends lost 3 bases and 8 bases respectively, with 11 bases between them. The CDR3 totals 13 residues. The germline V gene encodes CDR1 SGHVS and CDR2 FNYEAQ. CDR3 bases: TGTGCCAGCAGCTTGAGGGGAACCGATGAGCAGTTCTTC. Its protein product is CASSLRGTDEQFF.

This clonotype was observed at least ten times. CDR3 residues: CASSYSGPERGETQYF. The DNA for the CDR3 is TGTGCCAGCAGTTACTCCGGACCCGAGAGGGGAGAGACCCAGTACTTC. This sequence joins TRBV6-5 and TRBJ2-5, with D possibly called TRBD1 or TRBD2 (5 bases each). The CDR3 has 16 residues. V gave up 0 bases and J gave up 4 bases, with 15 bases separating them. Per germline, CDR1 MNHEY and CDR2 SVGAGI.

Many counts were recorded for this clonotype. V usage is TRBV7-9 and J usage is TRBJ2-3, with 9 positions matching TRBD2. This CDR3 region has 15 residues. The ends lost 7 bases at V and 3 bases at J; junction bases unmatched: 8. CDR1 and CDR2 from the germline V gene are SEHNR and FQNEAQ (reference sequence). The CDR3 here is CASKRERGATDTQYF. CDR3 in DNA: TGTGCCAGCAAAAGGGAGCGGGGGGCTACAGATACGCAGTATTTT.

In the case of this clonotype: This may arise from a read error, as a much more abundant clone is one base away. The CDR3 DNA sequence: TGTACCAGCAGTTTGGAGGTGTCAAATGAGCAGTTCTTC. It codes for CTSSLEVSNEQFF. This sequence joins TRBV12-3 or TRBV12-4 and TRBJ2-1, with TRBD2 as a possible D gene (5 bases). This CDR3 region has 13 residues.

This chain uses TRBV7-3 with TRBJ2-5; D unresolved. From germline, CDR1 is SGHTA and CDR2 FQGTGA. The CDR3 is made up of 13 amino acids. The ends were cut back, 1 base at V and 5 bases at J, with 8 bases in the middle. The CDR3 reads CASSLNGWETQYF. The CDR3 region has the DNA TGTGCCAGCAGCTTAAACGGGTGGGAGACCCAGTACTTC.

This clonotype was observed a few times. The genes are TRBV9 and TRBJ2-1, with 13 nucleotides matching TRBD2. Losses at the gene ends were 3 bases for V and 9 bases for J; bases not matched to a gene: 3. The CDR3 is 14 amino acids. Germline CDR1 reads SGDLS; CDR2 reads YYNGEE. The CDR3 coding sequence is TGTGCCAGCAGCGGGACTAGCGGGAGAGGTGAGCAGTTCTTC. Translated, it gives CASSGTSGRGEQFF.

The chain couples TRBV7-9 to TRBJ1-1; D not certain. V was shortened by 2 bases and J by 0 bases, with 10 bases between the two germline ends. Germline CDR1 and CDR2: SEHNR and FQNEAQ (reference sequence). The CDR3 contains 15 residues. DNA for the CDR3: TGTGCCAGCAGCTTACCCCGCAGGATGAACACTGAAGCTTTCTTT. Translated: CASSLPRRMNTEAFF. Supplemented by reference TRBV7-9 and TRBJ1-1, the full variable domain reads DTGVSQNPRHKITKRGQNVTFRCDPISEHNRLYWYRQTLGQGPEFLTYFQNEAQLEKSRLLSDRFSAERPKGSFSTLEIQRTEQGDSAMYLCASSLPRRMNTEAFFGQGTRLTVV.

This chain connects TRBV5-4 to TRBJ2-7; 9 bases are shared with TRBD2. The CDR3 runs 15 residues. With 4 bases clipped from V and 2 bases from J, the junction kept 7 bases outside the gene matches. CDR1 and CDR2 from the germline V gene are SGHNT and YYREEE (reference sequence). DNA of the CDR3: TGTGCCAGCAGCCACCTCGCGGGAGGGCCCTACGAGCAGTACTTC. It specifies CASSHLAGGPYEQYF.

In its sample, this clonotype was seen a few times. This sequence joins TRBV3-1 and TRBJ2-1; TRBD2 might be the D (6 bases). The ends were cut back, 3 bases at V and 4 bases at J, with 28 bases in the middle. The germline gives CDR1 LGHDT, CDR2 YNNKEL (reference sequence). The CDR3 sequence is 20 residues long. The CDR3 region is CASSHTKPGSSDRNYNEQFF. As DNA, the CDR3 is TGTGCCAGCAGCCACACCAAACCGGGATCTAGCGACCGAAATTACAATGAGCAGTTCTTC.

This clonotype was seen more than once but under ten times. V is TRBV20-1 and J is TRBJ2-1; 7 bases align to TRBD2. Per germline, CDR1 DFQATT and CDR2 SNEGSKA (reference sequence). After removal of 2 bases from V and 2 bases from J, the junction contained 18 bases not matched to a gene. CDR3 length: 19 amino acids. The CDR3 DNA sequence: TGCAGTGCTAGACCGTTTGGGTTTTTAGCGGGCCTAACCTACAATGAGCAGTTCTTC. This gives the protein CSARPFGFLAGLTYNEQFF.

With respect to this clonotype: One end of the junction varies from germline; a read error may be responsible. This sequence joins TRBV20-1 and TRBJ2-2; the match to TRBD1 covers 10 bases. The CDR3 has 16 residues. Germline V gene data show CDR1 as DFQATT and CDR2 as SNEGSKA (reference sequence). The CDR3, as DNA: TGCAGTGCTAGAGATCCGGACAGGGGGGACACCGGGGAGCTGGTTTTT. It codes for CSARDPDRGDTGELVF.

In its sample, this clonotype was seen many times. V usage is TRBV4-1 and J usage is TRBJ2-7, with TRBD1 matching 8 bases. In germline, CDR1 is MGHRA, CDR2 YSYEKL. This CDR3 is 17 amino acids long. J gave up 0 bases and V 1 base, and 8 bases lay outside the gene matches. The CDR3: CASSQGKTGESSYEQYF. The DNA of the CDR3 is TGCGCCAGCAGCCAAGGCAAGACAGGGGAAAGCTCCTACGAGCAGTACTTC.

This clonotype was seen repeatedly, ten times or more. This sequence joins TRBV28 and TRBJ2-7; 11 nucleotides align to TRBD2. Unmatched junction bases numbered 4, after V lost 3 bases and J lost 3 bases. The CDR3 length is 15 residues. Germline V CDR1 and CDR2: MDHEN, SYDVKM. The CDR3 sequence is CASSFLAGGGYEQYF. Here the CDR3 DNA reads TGTGCCAGCAGTTTCCTAGCGGGAGGCGGCTACGAGCAGTACTTC.

The rearrangement links TRBV3-1 to TRBJ2-1; 9 bases agree with TRBD1. Trimming cost V 5 bases and J 9 bases; bases outside gene matches: 11. The CDR3 loop spans 15 amino acids. Germline loops: CDR1 LGHDT, CDR2 YNNKEL (reference sequence). In nucleotides, the CDR3 is TGTGCCAGCAGCTTACCTTGGACAGGGGAGGGTGAGCAGTTCTTC. It specifies CASSLPWTGEGEQFF.

The rearrangement joins TRBV20-1 to TRBJ2-3, with no clear D. CDR3 length: 16 residues. Trimming shortened V by 4 bases and J by 0 bases, and 17 bases separated the two germline ends. Germline lookup yields CDR1 DFQATT and CDR2 SNEGSKA (reference sequence). The CDR3 sequence: CSATSRAGPSTDTQYF. The DNA for the CDR3 is TGCAGTGCTACCTCCCGGGCAGGCCCTAGCACAGATACGCAGTATTTT.

Note on this clonotype: At one end the junction does not follow the germline gene, possibly because of a read error. This sequence joins TRBV14 and TRBJ2-1; D is undetermined. This CDR3 region has 14 residues. The germline gives CDR1 SGHDN, CDR2 FVKESK. Here the CDR3 DNA reads TGTGCCGGCAGCCAAGATCCCCTTTACAATGAGCAGTTCTTC. Translating gives CAGSQDPLYNEQFF.

This clonotype has at least ten counts. The chain recombines TRBV7-8 with TRBJ1-1; D is unclear. Deletions cut 3 bases from V and 3 bases from J, with 11 bases between. CDR3 length: 14 residues. CDR1 and CDR2 from the germline V gene are SGHVS and FQNEAQ. The CDR3 here is CASSFGPVDTEAFF. As DNA, the CDR3 is TGTGCCAGCAGCTTCGGACCGGTTGACACTGAAGCTTTCTTT.

This clonotype appeared many times. The CDR3 DNA is TGTGCCAGCAGCCCGGCGGGGTTGTACACTGAAGCTTTCTTT. This encodes CASSPAGLYTEAFF. This rearrangement joins TRBV11-2 to TRBJ1-1; no clear D. Germline V gives CDR1 SGHAT, CDR2 FQNNGV. The CDR3 totals 14 residues. Trimming took off 5 bases at V and 3 bases at J, with 13 bases between the two ends.

The rearrangement uses TRBV28 and TRBJ1-5; 8 bases are a match to TRBD1. The CDR3 length is 13 residues. Germline values: CDR1 MDHEN, CDR2 SYDVKM. V was pared by 6 bases and J by 7 bases, with 5 bases of the junction left unmatched. The CDR3 coding sequence is TGTGCCAGCAGGCCGACAGGGGTCCAGCCCCAGCATTTT. This translates into CASRPTGVQPQHF.